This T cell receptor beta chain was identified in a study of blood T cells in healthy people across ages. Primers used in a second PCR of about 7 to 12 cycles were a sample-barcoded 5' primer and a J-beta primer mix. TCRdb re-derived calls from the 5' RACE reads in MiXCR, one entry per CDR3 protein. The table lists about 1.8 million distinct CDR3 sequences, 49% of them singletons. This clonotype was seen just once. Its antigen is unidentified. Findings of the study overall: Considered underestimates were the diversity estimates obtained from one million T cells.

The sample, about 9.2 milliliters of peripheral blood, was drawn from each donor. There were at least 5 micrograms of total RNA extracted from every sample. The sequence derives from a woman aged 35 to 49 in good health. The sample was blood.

As DNA, the CDR3 is TGTGCCAGCACTTTGGAGGGTGGAAGGAACAATCAGCCCCAGCATTTT. Translation gives CASTLEGGRNNQPQHF. The chain is built from TRBV2 and TRBJ1-5; D not resolved. The CDR3 is 16 residues long. Trimming took off 7 bases at V and 3 bases at J, with 19 bases between the two ends. Germline V gene data show CDR1 as SNHLY and CDR2 as FYNNEI. The full variable domain, in which reference TRBV2 and TRBJ1-5 provide the parts outside the CDR3, is EPEVTQTPSHQVTQMGQEVILRCVPISNHLYFYWYRQILGQKVEFLVSFYNNEISEKSEIFDDQFSVERPDGSNFTLKIRSTKLEDSAMYFCASTLEGGRNNQPQHFGDGTRLSIL.